The rows below give T cell receptor beta chains drawn from one sample of a study of T cells in Graves' hyperthyroidism and ophthalmopathy. A single record per CDR3 protein comes from TCRdb applying MiXCR to the multiplex PCR reads. The profile covers approximately 590,000 distinct CDR3 sequences, with around 16% appearing a single time and approximately 7% taken by the ten largest. The source material was blood. Every receptor here comes from a woman aged 30 to 39 with Graves' hyperthyroidism. Each CDR3 is given with its conserved first and last residue. D genes are given only for firm matches. The size of a clone is reported for some rows only, either as once, few or many, or as a class for expanded clones.

cdr3_nt cdr3_aa d_call clone_size j_call v_call
TGTGCCAGCAGAAGTCTAGCGGGAGGGGAGGGGTACGAGCAGTACTTC CASRSLAGGEGYEQYF TRBD2 few TRBJ2-7 TRBV6-1
TGTGCCAGCAGCTTAGGTAGACAGGGTCACTCCTACGAGCAGTACTTC CASSLGRQGHSYEQYF TRBD1 many TRBJ2-7 TRBV11-2
TGCGCCAGCAGCCCCCTGCCACGGACAGGGTCCACCGGGGAGCTGTTTTTT CASSPLPRTGSTGELFF TRBD1 few TRBJ2-2 TRBV5-1
TGTGCCAGCAGCCAAGGGGGGGGGAGGGCCTTCTCCCACGAGCAGTACTTC CASSQGGGRAFSHEQYF TRBD2 - TRBJ2-7 TRBV4-2
TGTGCCACCAAAAGACGCGAGGGGCTTGAAGCTTTCTTT CATKRREGLEAFF - - TRBJ1-1 TRBV15
TGTGCCAGCAGCTTCCCGGGACTAGCGGGAAGGAATGAGCAGTTCTTC CASSFPGLAGRNEQFF TRBD2 - TRBJ2-1 TRBV7-2
TGTGCCATCAGTGGAGACGGGACGTGGACCTACGAGCAGTACTTC CAISGDGTWTYEQYF - - TRBJ2-7 TRBV10-3
TGTGCCAGCAGCGGCCCAGAGGATTTTTCCGAGCAGTACTTC CASSGPEDFSEQYF - many TRBJ2-7 TRBV7-9
TGTGCCAGCAGTTTATGGTTAACGGGGGAGGGCCTAACAGATACGCAGTATTTT CASSLWLTGEGLTDTQYF TRBD2 many TRBJ2-3 TRBV28
TGTGCCAGCAGCTCACGTAATGATGAGCAGTTCTTC CASSSRNDEQFF - many TRBJ2-1 TRBV7-9
TGTGCCAGCAGTCCAGCACGGAGGGACTATGGCTACACCTTC CASSPARRDYGYTF - - TRBJ1-2 TRBV27
TGCAGTGCTAGCGCCCTAGCGGGAGGTCTGACCTACAATGAGCAGTTCTTC CSASALAGGLTYNEQFF TRBD2 many TRBJ2-1 TRBV20-1
TGTGCCAGCAGCTTTAGACCGACAGCGAACACTGAAGCTTTCTTT CASSFRPTANTEAFF - few TRBJ1-1 TRBV7-9
TGTGCCATCAGTGAGTCGCCTAGGGTCGATGAGCAGTTCTTC CAISESPRVDEQFF - few TRBJ2-1 TRBV10-3
TGCAGTGCTAGAGATGGGCTAGCGGGAGGTAGCTCCTACGAGCAGTACTTC CSARDGLAGGSSYEQYF TRBD2 - TRBJ2-7 TRBV20-1
TGTGCCAGCAGCCCCCGACAGGGGACTAGCGGGAGGAATGCGCAGTATTTT CASSPRQGTSGRNAQYF TRBD2 many TRBJ2-3 TRBV7-9
TGTGCCAGCTCAGGGAGTCCGTCGGTTTACGAGCAGTACTTC CASSGSPSVYEQYF - few TRBJ2-7 TRBV10-3
TGTGCCAGCAGCTTAGGGATAGCGGGGCTTGAAGGAGGGCAGTTCTTC CASSLGIAGLEGGQFF TRBD2 many TRBJ2-1 TRBV11-2
TGTGCCAGCAGCTTAGCGGGCACCCTGAGTAGATACAATGAGCAGTTCTTC CASSLAGTLSRYNEQFF - many TRBJ2-1 TRBV7-8
TGCGCCAGCAGCCAAGGCCGTCTAGCTGAAAACATTCAGTACTTC CASSQGRLAENIQYF - - TRBJ2-4 TRBV7-3
TGCGCCGCCGGACCTGGCGGGAGTTGGCATACGCAGTATTTT CAAGPGGSWHTQYF TRBD2 many TRBJ2-3 TRBV10-1
TGTGCCAGCAGTTACTCACTGGGGAACACTGAAGCTTTCTTT CASSYSLGNTEAFF - many TRBJ1-1 TRBV6-6
TGTGCCAGCAGGCTGGCGTGGACTAGCGGACAAGAGACCCAGTACTTC CASRLAWTSGQETQYF TRBD2 many TRBJ2-5 TRBV7-2
TGTGCCTGGGGGGCTGTCCAAGAGACCCAGTACTTC CAWGAVQETQYF - many TRBJ2-5 TRBV30
TGTGCCAGCAGCTGGGGCGGGGCGACTGAAGCTTTCTTT CASSWGGATEAFF - few TRBJ1-1 TRBV5-6
TGTGCCAGCAGTTTATCGACGGGAATACTCTACGAGCAGTACTTC CASSLSTGILYEQYF - - TRBJ2-7 TRBV27
TGTGCCAGCAGACGATCCGGGACAGGGGAGAGGAATGAGCAGTTCTTC CASRRSGTGERNEQFF TRBD1 many TRBJ2-1 TRBV11-2
TGTGCCAGCAGTGAGGGGACTAGGGTCAATGAGCAGTTCTTC CASSEGTRVNEQFF TRBD2 many TRBJ2-1 TRBV2
TGTGCCAGCAGCGTCGACAGCTACGAGCAGTACTTC CASSVDSYEQYF - many TRBJ2-7 TRBV7-2
TGTGCCATCAGTGAGTCGAGGCGGGGAAAGAACACTGAAGCTTTCTTT CAISESRRGKNTEAFF - - TRBJ1-1 TRBV10-3
TGTGCCAGCAGCGCTAGGAGGGTTCAAGAGACCCAGTACTTC CASSARRVQETQYF - many TRBJ2-5 TRBV13
TGTGCCAGCAGCTTAGGGCGACTAGCTAATGAGCAGTTCTTC CASSLGRLANEQFF TRBD2 many TRBJ2-1 TRBV7-9